What follows are 4 T cell receptor beta chains derived from one specimen sequenced in a study of T cells in Graves' hyperthyroidism and ophthalmopathy. The TCR beta CDR3 regions underwent amplification using RNA transcripts as the source. A first-round RT-PCR of the TCR CDR3 used the HTBI primer set. MiXCR, applied by TCRdb to the multiplex PCR reads, yields one record per CDR3 protein. The sample includes roughly 290,000 distinct CDR3 sequences, approximately 14% of them seen just once. Sample: blood. These receptors originate from a woman in her thirties or forties with Graves' hyperthyroidism.

The V call is TRBV12-3 or TRBV12-4, the J call TRBJ1-3; D gene unclear. The CDR3 covers 14 residues. V shed 5 bases and J shed 3 bases, with 11 bases lying between them. Written as DNA, the CDR3 is TGTGCCAGCAGTCCGACGGGCGGTGGAAACACCATATATTTT. Protein product: CASSPTGGGNTIYF.

This clonotype was picked up many times. The chain links TRBV28 to TRBJ1-1; perhaps TRBD1 as D (5 bases). This CDR3 has 13 residues. V was pared by 5 bases and J by 6 bases, with 13 bases between. Germline V gene lookup returns CDR1 MDHEN and CDR2 SYDVKM. CDR3 in amino acids: CASSLRTPPEAFF. The CDR3 DNA sequence: TGTGCCAGCAGTCTGCGGACACCTCCTGAAGCTTTCTTT.

This clonotype was recorded at least ten times. This sequence joins TRBV7-9 and TRBJ2-3; possible D gene TRBD2, 7 bases. CDR3 size: 16 residues. V was pared by 5 bases and J by 3 bases, with 18 bases between. Germline V gene data show CDR1 as SEHNR and CDR2 as FQNEAQ (reference sequence). The CDR3 DNA follows: TGTGCCAGCAGCCCGAGAGGGGGGGAGTGGACAGATACGCAGTATTTT. Its protein product is CASSPRGGEWTDTQYF.

This clonotype was recorded a few times. The V call is TRBV19, the J call TRBJ1-5; D uncertain. Trimming took off 5 bases at V and 1 base at J, with 9 bases between the two ends. The germline gives CDR1 LNHDA, CDR2 SQIVND (reference sequence). The CDR3 extends over 14 amino acids. DNA of the CDR3: TGTGCCAGTAGTTCATACATGAGCAATCAGCCCCAGCATTTT. Protein: CASSSYMSNQPQHF.